The 26 T cell receptor beta chains below come from one sample, sequenced in a study of blood T cell repertoires in COVID-19. The table came from immunoSEQ multiplex PCR; TCRdb's copy has only in-frame clones and leaves some out. The repertoire holds 150,000 to 200,000 clones, with roughly four fifths as singletons. The specimen was peripheral blood. These receptors were obtained from a woman in her sixties or seventies with COVID-19, enrolled during active disease.

The V and J genes are TRBV2 and TRBJ1-4, with 7 bases aligning to TRBD1. The CDR3 is made up of 14 amino acids. The germline V gene encodes CDR1 SNHLY and CDR2 FYNNEI. V lost 6 bases and J lost 2; bases outside the gene matches: 3. The CDR3 sequence is CASRYRGTNEKLFF. DNA of the CDR3: TGTGCCAGCAGGTACAGGGGCACTAATGAAAAACTGTTTTTT.

The V call is TRBV5-8, the J call TRBJ1-5; the match to TRBD1 covers 9 bases. This CDR3 spans 15 amino acids. Germline V gene sequence: CDR1 SGHTS, CDR2 YDEGEE. The V gene end was trimmed by 1 base and the J gene end by 7 bases; junction bases not matched to a gene: 6. CDR3 nucleotides: TGTGCCAGCAGCTTGCTTGGGACAGGGCGGCAGCCCCAGCATTTT. Amino acid sequence: CASSLLGTGRQPQHF.

CDR3 DNA: TGTGCCAGCAGCTTATGGGGACAGAAAAACATTCAGTACTTC. This sequence encodes CASSLWGQKNIQYF. The chain joins TRBV7-2 to TRBJ2-4, with TRBD1 matching 7 bases. Germline V gene data show CDR1 as SGHTA and CDR2 as FQGNSA. CDR3 length: 14 residues. V lost 2 bases to trimming and J lost 4 bases; unmatched junction nucleotides: 2.

The J gene is TRBJ1-1, the V gene TRBV6-6; no firm D call. Trimming left V 6 bases short and J 8 bases short, with 10 bases between. The CDR3 sequence is 11 residues long. Germline V lookup: CDR1 MNHNY, CDR2 SVGAGI (reference sequence). CDR3 sequence reads: CASSLAREAFF. CDR3 DNA sequence: TGTGCCAGCAGCCTTGCACGGGAAGCTTTCTTT.

To note about this clone: The sample carries other DNA sequences with the same CDR3. The J gene is TRBJ2-1, the V gene TRBV24-1; 10 nucleotides agree with TRBD2. After removal of 0 bases from V and 8 bases from J, the junction contained 6 bases not matched to a gene. The germline V gene encodes CDR1 KGHDR and CDR2 SFDVKD. The CDR3 sequence is 16 residues long. The CDR3 DNA is TGTGCCACCAGTGATTTGGGGCTAGCGGGAGTGTATGAGCAGTTCTTC. This sequence encodes CATSDLGLAGVYEQFF.

J is TRBJ1-2 and V is TRBV7-9, with 9 positions matching TRBD1. V dropped 4 bases and J dropped 4; count of bases not matched to a gene: 4. The CDR3 contains 14 residues. Germline V gene lookup returns CDR1 SEHNR and CDR2 FQNEAQ (reference sequence). CDR3 sequence (DNA): TGTGCCAGCAGCTGGACAGGGGTTAGCTATGGCTACACCTTC. Its translation: CASSWTGVSYGYTF.

This rearrangement joins TRBV3-1 (or the pseudogene TRBV3-2) to TRBJ2-5; 11 nucleotides agree with TRBD2. Germline values: CDR1 LGHDT, CDR2 YNNKEL (reference sequence). This CDR3 contains 17 residues. V was pared by 2 bases and J by 2 bases, with 7 bases of the junction left unmatched. The CDR3 sequence: CASSQLISGGGQETQYF. CDR3 DNA: TGTGCCAGCAGCCAACTTATTAGCGGGGGGGGACAAGAGACCCAGTACTTC.

The chain recombines TRBV7-2 with TRBJ1-5; D remains unclear. V was trimmed by 5 bases and J by 0 bases, leaving 8 bases between them. The CDR3 has 14 residues. Per the germline V gene, CDR1 is SGHTA and CDR2 is FQGNSA. The CDR3 coding sequence is TGTGCCAGCAGCCCAACTAATAGCAATCAGCCCCAGCATTTT. Its translation: CASSPTNSNQPQHF. The whole variable domain, filled in from reference TRBV7-2 and TRBJ1-5, reads GAGVSQSPSNKVTEKGKDVELRCDPISGHTALYWYRQSLGQGLEFLIYFQGNSAPDKSGLPSDRFSAERTGGSVSTLTIQRTQQEDSAVYLCASSPTNSNQPQHFGDGTRLSIL.

This chain connects TRBV6-6 to TRBJ2-5, with 9 bases lining up with TRBD2. Germline V CDR1 and CDR2: MNHNY, SVGAGI (reference sequence). The J segment lost 9 bases and the V segment lost 10 bases, leaving 15 bases of the junction unmatched. The CDR3 runs 14 residues. The CDR3 region has the DNA TGTGCCATCTCCCCGGGCGGGAGGGCCGGGTCCCAGTACTTC. It codes for CAISPGGRAGSQYF.

This clone was seen once. The V call is TRBV9, the J call TRBJ2-7; maybe TRBD2 (6 bases). The germline V gene has CDR1 SGDLS and CDR2 YYNGEE. The V end lost 3 bases, the J end lost 5 bases, and 21 bases lay between the germline ends. This CDR3 comprises 16 residues. The CDR3 bases are TGTGCCAGCAGCGAAAGACTCTACGGGAGTGACAACGAGCAGTACTTC. Translating it yields CASSERLYGSDNEQYF.

The CDR3 protein is CASGLGQGNNEAFF. CDR3 nucleotide sequence: TGTGCTAGTGGTTTGGGACAGGGAAATAACGAAGCTTTCTTT. This sequence joins TRBV12-5 and TRBJ1-1, with 7 bases identical to TRBD1. The CDR3 is 14 amino acids. CDR1 is LGHNT, CDR2 FRNRAP, per germline. With 1 base clipped from V and 8 bases from J, the junction kept 7 bases outside the gene matches.

The table lists this clone with a few counts. The rearrangement links TRBV7-2 to TRBJ2-6, with 7 bases identical to TRBD1. Germline V lookup: CDR1 SGHTA, CDR2 FQGNSA. The length of the CDR3 is 12 residues. V shed 2 bases, J shed 12 bases, and the junction held 1 base outside the gene matches. The CDR3 coding sequence is TGTGCCAGCAGCTTATCAGGGGGCGTCCTGACTTTC. This codes for CASSLSGGVLTF.

This clone came up a few times. V is TRBV2 and J is TRBJ1-2, with D perhaps matching TRBD1 (5 bases). Trimming removed 4 bases at V and 6 bases at J, with 18 bases between. The CDR3 is 15 residues long. CDR1 is SNHLY, CDR2 FYNNEI, per germline. CDR3 DNA sequence: TGTGCCAGCAGTGCCCTAAACGGGGGGAGGGATGGCTACACCTTC. Protein sequence: CASSALNGGRDGYTF.

The chain combines TRBV28 with TRBJ1-1; 7 bases line up with TRBD1. The junction had 6 bases not matched to a gene; V was cut back by 5 bases and J by 3 bases. There are 14 residues in the CDR3. Germline V gives CDR1 MDHEN, CDR2 SYDVKM. Written as DNA, the CDR3 is TGTGCCAGCAGTCCAGGGGGACGGGACACTGAAGCTTTCTTT. The encoded protein is CASSPGGRDTEAFF.

The chain recombines TRBV19 with TRBJ1-5, with 9 bases that match TRBD1. J lost 2 bases, V lost 5 bases, and 4 bases had no gene match. CDR1 and CDR2 from the germline V gene are LNHDA and SQIVND (reference sequence). This CDR3 is 15 amino acids long. CDR3 nucleotides: TGTGCCAGTAGTGTCGACAGGGGGGGCAATCAGCCCCAGCATTTT. Its translation: CASSVDRGGNQPQHF.

CDR3 bases: TGTGCCAGCAGCTTCCAGGGACAGGGCCTTCGATTCTTC. The encoded protein is CASSFQGQGLRFF. The chain carries TRBV7-2 and TRBJ2-1; TRBD1 aligns across 9 bases. CDR3 length: 13 amino acids. CDR1 and CDR2 (germline): SGHTA, FQGNSA. Trimming at V came to 3 bases and at J to 16 bases, leaving 10 bases not matched to a gene.

The chain links TRBV2 to TRBJ1-5, with unresolved D. The CDR3 length is 16 residues. V lost 2 bases and J 6 bases, leaving 17 bases between the germline ends. Germline CDR1 and CDR2: SNHLY and FYNNEI. The CDR3 is CASSEQGAGSGQPQHF. The DNA of the CDR3 is TGTGCCAGCAGTGAACAAGGAGCTGGTTCGGGTCAGCCCCAGCATTTT.

The gene calls are TRBV24-1 and TRBJ2-3; D might be TRBD1 (5 bases). Germline assignment: CDR1 KGHDR and CDR2 SFDVKD. CDR3 length equals 16 residues. Trimming removed 4 bases from V and 1 base from J, with 14 bases in between. For the CDR3, the DNA is TGTGCCACCAGTGACCTGGGGCCGGGCGGCACAGATACGCAGTATTTT. Translating gives CATSDLGPGGTDTQYF.

This chain uses TRBV7-9 with TRBJ2-2; TRBD2 might be the D (5 bases). CDR3 length: 16 residues. With 5 bases removed from V and 4 bases from J, the gap between germline ends came to 17 bases. Germline V gives CDR1 SEHNR, CDR2 FQNEAQ (reference sequence). In nucleotides, the CDR3 is TGTGCCAGCAGCAGAAGGGTCGGGGTGAGCACCGGGGAGCTGTTTTTT. Encoded protein: CASSRRVGVSTGELFF.

The rearrangement uses TRBV5-8 and TRBJ2-7; D is perhaps TRBD1 (6 bases). Germline values: CDR1 SGHTS, CDR2 YDEGEE. With 7 bases removed from V and 4 bases from J, the gap between germline ends came to 15 bases. The CDR3 has 13 amino acids. Here the CDR3 DNA reads TGTGCCAGCCAGCCCGGGCAGGGGTACGAGCAGTACTTC. Translation gives CASQPGQGYEQYF.

This chain connects TRBV2 to TRBJ1-5; a weak D match, TRBD1 (5 bases). V lost 1 base and J lost 4, with 11 bases in between. The germline V gene encodes CDR1 SNHLY and CDR2 FYNNEI. The CDR3 has 15 residues. CDR3 amino acids: CASSEVRQGNQPQHF. CDR3 nucleotide sequence: TGTGCCAGCAGTGAAGTGCGCCAGGGAAATCAGCCCCAGCATTTT.

This clone was observed once. The rearrangement joins TRBV5-6 to TRBJ1-4, with TRBD1 matching over 11 bases. Germline assignment: CDR1 SGHDT and CDR2 YYEEEE. This CDR3 spans 15 amino acids. The junction had 3 bases not matched to a gene; V was cut back by 4 bases and J by 4 bases. For the CDR3, the DNA is TGTGCCAGCAGCCCTGGGACAGGGGGTAATGAAAAACTGTTTTTT. Translated, it gives CASSPGTGGNEKLFF.

The gene calls are TRBV7-2 and TRBJ1-1; D remains unclear. Germline CDR1 reads SGHTA; CDR2 reads FQGNSA. V lost 4 bases and J lost 3, with 9 bases in between. The CDR3 runs 13 residues. CDR3 protein: CASSSGVYTEAFF. Here the CDR3 DNA reads TGTGCCAGCAGCTCGGGAGTCTACACTGAAGCTTTCTTT.

The chain uses TRBV4-1 and TRBJ2-4; no firm D call. This CDR3 contains 16 residues. V was trimmed by 2 bases and J by 0 bases, leaving 11 bases between them. Germline loops: CDR1 MGHRA, CDR2 YSYEKL. CDR3 DNA: TGCGCCAGCAGCCAATTTAGACTCCCAGCCAAAAACATTCAGTACTTC. Translating gives CASSQFRLPAKNIQYF.

V usage is TRBV7-9 and J usage is TRBJ1-2; no clear D gene. The germline gives CDR1 SEHNR, CDR2 FQNEAQ (reference sequence). V gave up 5 bases and J gave up 0 bases, with 10 bases separating them. The CDR3 is 14 amino acids. CDR3 in amino acids: CASSRRDANYGYTF. In nucleotides, the CDR3 is TGTGCCAGCAGCCGCCGGGATGCTAACTATGGCTACACCTTC.

V gene TRBV19 combines with J gene TRBJ2-3; 12 nucleotides line up with TRBD2. Germline loops: CDR1 LNHDA, CDR2 SQIVND (reference sequence). The junction had 1 base not matched to a gene; V was cut back by 3 bases and J by 0 bases. The CDR3 has 16 amino acids. The CDR3 DNA sequence: TGTGCCAGTAGTATCACTAGCGGGAGGAGCACAGATACGCAGTATTTT. This translates into CASSITSGRSTDTQYF.